This TCR beta chain comes out of a study of blood T cell repertoires in COVID-19. Study at large: Samples came from the United States, Italy and Spain, spanning acute and convalescent COVID-19.

Authors' methods: Estimation of nucleated cell counts was performed using reference gene primer amplification. The data were produced by immunoSEQ multiplex PCR, yet TCRdb's version contains in-frame clones alone and is incomplete. The D gene and trimming were derived from the DNA, and the V and J assignments and clone size from that table. The data show about 180,000 clones, roughly nine tenths seen once. Trimming took off 2 bases at V and 9 bases at J, with 14 bases between the two ends. This CDR3 is built from 13 residues. Germline values: CDR1 SGHTA, CDR2 FQGNSA. The receptor's source is a man younger than 35 who had recovered from COVID-19. This chain joins TRBV7-2 and TRBJ2-7; possibly TRBD1 for D (5 bases). The specimen was peripheral blood. The CDR3 nucleotides read TGTGCCAGCAGCTTAAGGGGCCAGCAGGTGCAGTACTTC. Amino acid sequence: CASSLRGQQVQYF.